This T cell receptor beta chain was identified during a study of blood T cell repertoires in COVID-19. Trimming cost V 5 bases and J 6 bases; bases outside gene matches: 6. The CDR3 is made up of 16 amino acids. Germline assignment: CDR1 MNHEY and CDR2 SMNVEV (reference sequence). Authors' data handling: Reference gene primer amplification in the assay estimated nucleated cell counts. The repertoire was sequenced with immunoSEQ multiplex PCR; TCRdb's copy has only in-frame clones and lacks some. V, J and clone size reflect that table, while D and trimming were determined from the DNA. The profile shows 70,000 to 95,000 clones, over 70% of them singletons.

Sequencing was done on a sample of peripheral blood. The sequence was obtained from a man in his forties or fifties with active COVID-19. The V call is TRBV27, the J call TRBJ2-1; 14 positions match TRBD2. CDR3 protein: CASSARLAGGINEQFF. CDR3 coding DNA: TGTGCCAGCAGTGCACGACTAGCGGGAGGGATCAATGAGCAGTTCTTC.